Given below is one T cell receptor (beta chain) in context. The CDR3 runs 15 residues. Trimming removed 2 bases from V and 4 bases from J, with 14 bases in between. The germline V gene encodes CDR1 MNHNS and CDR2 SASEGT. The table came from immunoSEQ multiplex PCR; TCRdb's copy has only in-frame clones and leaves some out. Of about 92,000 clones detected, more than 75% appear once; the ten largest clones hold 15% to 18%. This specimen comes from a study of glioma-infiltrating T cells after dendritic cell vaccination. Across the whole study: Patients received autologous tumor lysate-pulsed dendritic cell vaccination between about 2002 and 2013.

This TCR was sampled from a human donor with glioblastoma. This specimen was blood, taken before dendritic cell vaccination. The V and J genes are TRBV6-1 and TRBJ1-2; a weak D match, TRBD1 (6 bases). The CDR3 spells CASSESVGGAYGYTF. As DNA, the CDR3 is TGTGCCAGCAGTGAAAGTGTAGGGGGAGCCTATGGCTACACCTTC.